What follows are 15 T cell receptor beta chains derived from one specimen sequenced in a study of CD8+ T cells in alopecia areata. Extraction of RNA preceded its reverse transcription into cDNA, which served as the sequencing template. Sequencing was performed with immunoSEQ multiplex PCR; in TCRdb, only in-frame clones are kept and a portion is missing. The repertoire has approximately 89,000 clones, just over 50% of them found once; the top ten carry approximately 5.3%. Sample: NKG2D-high CD8+ T cells sorted from blood. All receptors derive from a human donor with alopecia areata.

This chain connects TRBV11-2 to TRBJ2-7, with a weak D call TRBD1 (6 bases). CDR3 length equals 11 residues. Germline CDR1 is SGHAT and CDR2 is FQNNGV. V shed 1 base and J shed 13 bases, with 11 bases lying between them. The CDR3 nucleotides are TGTGCCAGCAGCTTAGCAGGGGTGGGCTACTTC. Protein sequence: CASSLAGVGYF.

This clone was recorded a few times. This rearrangement joins TRBV29-1 to TRBJ1-1; D is unclear. V gave up 8 bases and J gave up 2 bases, with 15 bases separating them. The CDR3 runs 13 residues. Germline-derived CDR1 and CDR2 are SQVTM and ANQGSEA. The CDR3 sequence: CSSDWVDNTEAFF. CDR3 nucleotide sequence: TGCAGCTCCGATTGGGTAGACAACACTGAAGCTTTCTTT. The whole variable domain, remainder taken from reference TRBV29-1 and TRBJ1-1, is SAVISQKPSRDICQRGTSLTIQCQVDSQVTMMFWYRQQPGQSLTLIATANQGSEATYESGFVIDKFPISRPNLTFSTLTVSNMSPEDSSIYLCSSDWVDNTEAFFGQGTRLTVV.

The gene calls are TRBV27 and TRBJ2-7; TRBD1 or TRBD2 may be the D gene (5 bases each). This CDR3 comprises 14 residues. The germline V gene encodes CDR1 MNHEY and CDR2 SMNVEV (reference sequence). Trimming shortened V by 6 bases and J by 2 bases, and 14 bases separated the two germline ends. Written as DNA, the CDR3 is TGTGCCAGCAGCTCCGGGACGGCTACCTACGAGCAGTACTTC. It translates to CASSSGTATYEQYF.

This clone was seen only a few times. This chain uses TRBV7-9 with TRBJ2-7; D gene uncertain. Looked up from germline, CDR1 is SEHNR and CDR2 is FQNEAQ (reference sequence). This CDR3 has 12 amino acids. V lost 7 bases and J lost 2, with 9 bases in between. CDR3 protein: CASTQIAYEQYF. As DNA, the CDR3 is TGTGCCAGCACCCAAATAGCCTACGAGCAGTACTTC.

The chain is built from TRBV29-1 and TRBJ2-3, with TRBD1 matching 9 bases. Trimming at V came to 3 bases and at J to 4 bases, leaving 5 bases not matched to a gene. CDR1 and CDR2 from the germline V gene are SQVTM and ANQGSEA. The CDR3 covers 14 residues. CDR3 loop: CSVEGTGFSDTQYF. CDR3 DNA: TGCAGCGTTGAGGGGACAGGGTTTTCAGATACGCAGTATTTT.

The rearrangement links TRBV29-1 to TRBJ2-6; D ambiguous. The V end was cut by 7 bases, the J end by 0 bases, with 7 bases between. Looked up from germline, CDR1 is SQVTM and CDR2 is ANQGSEA. The CDR3 spans 13 residues. CDR3 amino acids: CSAFFSGANVLTF. The DNA of the CDR3 is TGCAGCGCCTTCTTCTCTGGGGCCAACGTCCTGACTTTC. The full variable domain, with the rest looked up from reference TRBV29-1 and TRBJ2-6, is SAVISQKPSRDICQRGTSLTIQCQVDSQVTMMFWYRQQPGQSLTLIATANQGSEATYESGFVIDKFPISRPNLTFSTLTVSNMSPEDSSIYLCSAFFSGANVLTFGAGSRLTVL.

The chain recombines TRBV4-3 with TRBJ2-4; 9 bases map to TRBD1. The germline V gene has CDR1 LGHNA and CDR2 YSLEER. V was pared by 4 bases and J by 1 base, with 2 bases of the junction left unmatched. There are 15 residues in the CDR3. The CDR3 DNA follows: TGCGCCAGCAGCCGGACAGGGGATGCCAAAAACATTCAGTACTTC. Translating gives CASSRTGDAKNIQYF.

This clone was observed once. CDR3 sequence reads: CASSVDGNQPQHF. CDR3 DNA: TGTGCCAGCAGCGTAGATGGGAATCAGCCCCAGCATTTT. The rearrangement uses TRBV9 and TRBJ1-5; no clear D. V lost 0 bases to trimming and J lost 4 bases, with 5 bases between them. Germline V gene data show CDR1 as SGDLS and CDR2 as YYNGEE. The CDR3 extends over 13 amino acids.

The chain carries TRBV19 and TRBJ1-1; D gene uncertain. The CDR3 totals 15 residues. Germline V gene data show CDR1 as LNHDA and CDR2 as SQIVND (reference sequence). Trimming cost V 9 bases and J 0 bases, with 17 bases left between them. CDR3 sequence (DNA): TGTGCCAGCAGCGAGGAGGCTATGGTGAACACTGAAGCTTTCTTT. Protein: CASSEEAMVNTEAFF.

The chain couples TRBV4-1 to TRBJ2-3; 11 bases map to TRBD2. CDR1 and CDR2 from the germline V gene are MGHRA and YSYEKL. CDR3 length equals 16 residues. V shed 3 bases, J shed 4 bases, and the junction held 6 bases outside the gene matches. CDR3 region: CASSQVTSGTADTQYF. CDR3 in DNA: TGCGCCAGCAGCCAGGTGACTAGCGGGACCGCAGATACGCAGTATTTT.

The V gene is TRBV29-1, the J gene TRBJ2-4, with a tentative D call TRBD2 (6 bases). Trimming took off 2 bases at V and 0 bases at J, with 11 bases between the two ends. The CDR3 contains 15 residues. Per germline, CDR1 SQVTM and CDR2 ANQGSEA. As DNA, the CDR3 is TGCAGCGTTGAATGGGCGGGACTAGCCAAAAACATTCAGTACTTC. It encodes CSVEWAGLAKNIQYF. The full variable domain, in which reference TRBV29-1 and TRBJ2-4 provide the parts outside the CDR3, is SAVISQKPSRDICQRGTSLTIQCQVDSQVTMMFWYRQQPGQSLTLIATANQGSEATYESGFVIDKFPISRPNLTFSTLTVSNMSPEDSSIYLCSVEWAGLAKNIQYFGAGTRLSVL.

This clone was recorded a few times. The rearrangement links TRBV28 to TRBJ2-1; tentative D call: TRBD1 (5 bases). Germline-derived CDR1 and CDR2 are MDHEN and SYDVKM. Trimming left V 2 bases short and J 10 bases short, with 6 bases between. This CDR3 has 11 amino acids. The CDR3 region has the DNA TGTGCCAGCAGTTTAACAGGAGAGCAGTTCTTC. This translates into CASSLTGEQFF.

The chain recombines TRBV4-1 with TRBJ2-7; TRBD2 matches at 11 bases. Germline-derived CDR1 and CDR2 are MGHRA and YSYEKL. The CDR3 consists of 16 residues. V gave up 3 bases and J gave up 7 bases; unmatched junction bases: 11. As DNA, the CDR3 is TGCGCCAGCAGCCACCCAATAACTAGCGGGGGTGAAGAGCAGTACTTC. It specifies CASSHPITSGGEEQYF.

This chain uses TRBV29-1 with TRBJ1-1; D remains ambiguous. The CDR3 runs to 12 residues. Germline V gene lookup returns CDR1 SQVTM and CDR2 ANQGSEA. Deletions cut 7 bases from V and 0 bases from J, with 9 bases between. CDR3 sequence (DNA): TGCAGCGGGTCGGAGGTGAACACTGAAGCTTTCTTT. Encoded protein: CSGSEVNTEAFF.

J is TRBJ2-7 and V is TRBV5-1; the D gene is possibly TRBD2 (6 bases). The CDR3 is 16 residues long. The V end lost 6 bases, the J end lost 3 bases, and 22 bases lay between the germline ends. The germline CDR1 and CDR2 sequences are SGHRS and YFSETQ. The CDR3 DNA is TGCGCCAGCACCCTGGGCGGGACGACATTATACTACGAGCAGTACTTC. Residues: CASTLGGTTLYYEQYF.